These 5 T cell receptor beta chains were sequenced from one sample in a study of blood T cell repertoires in COVID-19. Produced via immunoSEQ multiplex PCR; TCRdb's table is partial and in-frame only. The sample shows almost 35,000 clones, around nine tenths of them seen only once. The sample consisted of peripheral blood. Receptors were obtained from a man aged 55 to 70 with active or convalescent COVID-19.

This chain connects TRBV27 to TRBJ2-5, with D maybe TRBD2 (5 bases). This CDR3 is built from 13 residues. Per germline, CDR1 MNHEY and CDR2 SMNVEV (reference sequence). CDR3 in DNA: TGTGCAAACGTAAGGACGGGACAAGAGACCCAGTACTTC. Translation gives CANVRTGQETQYF.

Only a few counts were recorded for this clone. The rearrangement joins TRBV4-1 to TRBJ2-7; a weak D match, TRBD1 (6 bases). The CDR3 has 18 residues. Trimming cost V 0 bases and J 6 bases, with 24 bases left between them. In germline, CDR1 is MGHRA, CDR2 YSYEKL. CDR3 loop: CASSQDRIENREDVEQYF. Here the CDR3 DNA reads TGCGCCAGCAGCCAAGATCGTATAGAGAACAGGGAAGACGTCGAGCAGTACTTC.

The chain recombines TRBV11-2 with TRBJ1-1; tentatively, D is TRBD1 (5 bases). Per germline, CDR1 SGHAT and CDR2 FQNNGV. This CDR3 comprises 15 residues. V shed 1 base and J shed 6 bases, with 15 bases lying between them. CDR3 coding DNA: TGTGCCAGCAGCTTAGGAGGTAGCAGGGATCCTGAAGCTTTCTTT. This encodes CASSLGGSRDPEAFF.

The chain employs TRBV28 and TRBJ1-1; no reliable D call. This CDR3 is 12 amino acids long. V lost 8 bases and J 4 bases, leaving 11 bases between the germline ends. Germline V lookup: CDR1 MDHEN, CDR2 SYDVKM. The CDR3 sequence: CASGTGGTEAFF. In DNA, the CDR3 is TGTGCCAGCGGTACCGGCGGCACTGAAGCTTTCTTT.

The chain joins TRBV6-4 to TRBJ1-5, with 10 bases aligning to TRBD1. CDR3 size: 15 residues. The ends lost 5 bases at V and 2 bases at J; junction bases unmatched: 3. Germline CDR1 and CDR2: MRHNA and SNTAGT. The DNA for the CDR3 is TGTGCCAGCAGTCCCGGGACAGGGGGCAATCAGCCCCAGCATTTT. Protein: CASSPGTGGNQPQHF.